This is a list of T cell receptor beta chains from one sample in a study of T-cell memory formation after mild COVID-19. TCRdb redid the calling of the 5' RACE reads with MiXCR, one entry per CDR3 protein. The sample holds a few hundred thousand distinct CDR3 sequences; roughly 13% are singletons and the top ten take about 21%. Source material: PBMCs or a T cell subset sorted from them (not recorded which). The source of these receptors is a man younger than 35 who had mild COVID-19 (a few samples of this study predate the infection). Cell type and time point are not known. Each CDR3 is given without its conserved first and last residue.

j_call | v_call | cdr3_aa
TRBJ2-3 | TRBV12-3/TRBV12-4 | ASSSGLAGSTDTQY
TRBJ2-7 | TRBV4-3 | ASSQDTIRYTSEQY
TRBJ2-1 | TRBV20-1 | SAREETSGGPPSYNEQF
TRBJ1-4 | TRBV6-5 | ASSYSNGNEKLF
TRBJ2-1 | TRBV7-8 | ASSLRTSGAYNEQF
TRBJ2-5 | TRBV11-2 | ASSLVSGNQETQY
TRBJ2-3 | TRBV7-2 | ASSLEILGGDTQY
TRBJ2-3 | TRBV5-1 | ASTGAADTQY
TRBJ1-2 | TRBV5-1 | ASSSLSDYGYT
TRBJ2-3 | TRBV7-3 | ASSLVVGRDTQY
TRBJ2-1 | TRBV6-5 | ASSSPGPSPLYNEQF
TRBJ2-1 | TRBV18 | ASSLGQGENNEQF
TRBJ1-2 | TRBV24-1 | ATSRQGFGYT
TRBJ2-3 | TRBV7-3 | ASSMGLAGDTDTQY
TRBJ2-5 | TRBV10-3 | AISEGGGYQETQY
TRBJ2-1 | TRBV4-2 | ASSHGTGGGHEQF
TRBJ1-2 | TRBV5-4 | ASSWEASNYGYT
TRBJ2-3 | TRBV4-1 | ASSQVGATQY
TRBJ1-6 | TRBV4-1 | ASSQDPVNSYNSPLH
TRBJ2-5 | TRBV4-2 | ASSQEGQGGGSAETQY
TRBJ1-5 | TRBV20-1 | SAGRKNQPQH
TRBJ2-4 | TRBV20-1 | SARSGSWAKNIQY
TRBJ2-3 | TRBV7-3 | ASSLFGEKSTDTQY
TRBJ2-3 | TRBV5-1 | ASSLARGDTDTQY
TRBJ1-5 | TRBV5-5 | ASSPGPVQPQH
TRBJ2-1 | TRBV9 | ASSSRAGGSNEQF
TRBJ1-1 | TRBV7-2 | ASSSPGPFEAF
TRBJ2-3 | TRBV6-4 | ASSLTAGSTDTQY
TRBJ2-3 | TRBV3-1 | ASSQDVMGGGAHTQY
TRBJ2-5 | TRBV20-1 | SARSLSDRGQETQY
TRBJ1-5 | TRBV20-1 | SARRQGDQPQH
TRBJ1-2 | TRBV12-3/TRBV12-4 | ASSSYGSNYGYT
TRBJ2-1 | TRBV7-2 | ASSPLSGARGHEQF
TRBJ2-5 | TRBV5-1 | ASSLQETQY
TRBJ2-1 | TRBV7-6 | ASRGRGSSEQF
TRBJ2-7 | TRBV6-5 | ASSYKGGDYEQY
TRBJ1-2 | TRBV20-1 | SARVQSTDGYT
TRBJ2-5 | TRBV7-7 | ASSFRYQETQY
TRBJ2-1 | TRBV20-1 | SARDPSGSSYNEQF
TRBJ2-5 | TRBV7-6 | ASSSQWGETQY
TRBJ2-4 | TRBV6-6 | ASSYSAGTGAWGGKNIQY